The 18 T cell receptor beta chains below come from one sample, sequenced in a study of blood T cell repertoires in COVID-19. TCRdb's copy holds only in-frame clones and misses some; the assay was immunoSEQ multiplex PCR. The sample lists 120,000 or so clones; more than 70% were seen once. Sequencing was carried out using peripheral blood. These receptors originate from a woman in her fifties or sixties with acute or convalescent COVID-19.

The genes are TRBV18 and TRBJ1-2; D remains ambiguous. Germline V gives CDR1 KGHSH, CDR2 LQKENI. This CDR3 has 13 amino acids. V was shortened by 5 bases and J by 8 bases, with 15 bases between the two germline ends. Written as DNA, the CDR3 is TGTGCCAGCTCAGTTTTGGAGTCGGGGGGCTACACCTTC. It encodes CASSVLESGGYTF. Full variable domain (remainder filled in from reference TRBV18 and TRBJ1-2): NAGVMQNPRHLVRRRGQEARLRCSPMKGHSHVYWYRQLPEEGLKFMVYLQKENIIDESGMPKERFSAEFPKEGPSILRIQQVVRGDSAAYFCASSVLESGGYTFGSGTRLTVV.

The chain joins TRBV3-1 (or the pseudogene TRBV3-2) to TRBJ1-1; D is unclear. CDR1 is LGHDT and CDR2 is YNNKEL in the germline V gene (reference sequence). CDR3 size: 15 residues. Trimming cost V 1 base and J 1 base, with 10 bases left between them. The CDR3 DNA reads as TGTGCCAGCAGCCAAGTGCTGGTCAGGAACACTGAAGCTTTCTTT. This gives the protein CASSQVLVRNTEAFF.

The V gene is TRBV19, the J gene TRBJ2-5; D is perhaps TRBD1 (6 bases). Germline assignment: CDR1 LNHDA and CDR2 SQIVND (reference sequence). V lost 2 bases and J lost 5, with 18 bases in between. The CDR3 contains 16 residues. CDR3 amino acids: CASSILAGALTETQYF. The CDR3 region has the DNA TGTGCCAGTAGTATATTAGCAGGGGCCCTTACGGAGACCCAGTACTTC. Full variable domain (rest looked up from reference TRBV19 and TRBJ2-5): DGGITQSPKYLFRKEGQNVTLSCEQNLNHDAMYWYRQDPGQGLRLIYYSQIVNDFQKGDIAEGYSVSREKKESFPLTVTSAQKNPTAFYLCASSILAGALTETQYFGPGTRLLVL.

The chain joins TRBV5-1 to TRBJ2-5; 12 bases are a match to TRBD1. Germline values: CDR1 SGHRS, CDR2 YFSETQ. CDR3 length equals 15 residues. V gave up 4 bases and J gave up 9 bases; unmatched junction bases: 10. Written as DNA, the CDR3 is TGCGCCAGCAGCCTCGGGACAGGGGGCTCGGGGGCCCAGTACTTC. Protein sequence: CASSLGTGGSGAQYF.

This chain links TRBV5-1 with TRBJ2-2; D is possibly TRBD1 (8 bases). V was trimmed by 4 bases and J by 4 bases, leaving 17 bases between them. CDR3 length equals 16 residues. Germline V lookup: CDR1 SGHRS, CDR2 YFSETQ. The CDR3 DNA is TGCGCCAGCAGCATCCTGACAGGGGAGGGCACCGGGGAGCTGTTTTTT. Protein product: CASSILTGEGTGELFF.

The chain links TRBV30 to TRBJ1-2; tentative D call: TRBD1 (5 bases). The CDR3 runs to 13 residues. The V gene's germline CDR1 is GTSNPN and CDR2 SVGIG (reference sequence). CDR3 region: CASSGTETYGYTF. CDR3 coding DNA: TGTGCTTCCTCCGGGACTGAAACCTATGGCTACACCTTC.

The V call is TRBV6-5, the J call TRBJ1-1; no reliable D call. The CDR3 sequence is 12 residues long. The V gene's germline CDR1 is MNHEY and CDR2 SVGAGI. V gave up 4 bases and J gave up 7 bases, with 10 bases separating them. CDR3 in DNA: TGTGCCAGCAGTTCCCGAGGCTTTGAAGCTTTCTTT. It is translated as CASSSRGFEAFF.

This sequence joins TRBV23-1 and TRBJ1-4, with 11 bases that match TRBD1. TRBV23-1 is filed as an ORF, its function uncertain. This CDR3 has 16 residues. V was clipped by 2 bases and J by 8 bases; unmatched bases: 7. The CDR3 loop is CASSQNGTGGSEKLFF. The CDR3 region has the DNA TGCGCCAGCAGTCAAAATGGGACAGGGGGATCGGAAAAACTGTTTTTT.

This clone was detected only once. The CDR3 bases are TGTGCCATCACCCGAGAAGCGGGAGGGACAGATACGCAGTATTTT. Its translation: CAITREAGGTDTQYF. The chain uses TRBV10-3 and TRBJ2-3; 10 bases match TRBD2. This CDR3 spans 15 amino acids. Trimming cost V 7 bases and J 3 bases; bases outside gene matches: 7. CDR1 and CDR2 (germline): ENHRY, SYGVKD.

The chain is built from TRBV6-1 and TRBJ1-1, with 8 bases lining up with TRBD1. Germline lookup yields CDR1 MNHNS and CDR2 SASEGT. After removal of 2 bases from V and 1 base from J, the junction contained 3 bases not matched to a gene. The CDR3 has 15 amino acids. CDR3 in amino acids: CASSEPGGANTEAFF. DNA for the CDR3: TGTGCCAGCAGTGAACCAGGGGGCGCGAACACTGAAGCTTTCTTT.

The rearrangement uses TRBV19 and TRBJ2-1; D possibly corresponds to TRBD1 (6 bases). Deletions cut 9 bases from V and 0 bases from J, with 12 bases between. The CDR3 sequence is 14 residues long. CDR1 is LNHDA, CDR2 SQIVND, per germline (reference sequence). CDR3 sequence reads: CASGDTSSYNEQFF. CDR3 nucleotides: TGTGCCAGCGGGGACACTAGCTCCTACAATGAGCAGTTCTTC.

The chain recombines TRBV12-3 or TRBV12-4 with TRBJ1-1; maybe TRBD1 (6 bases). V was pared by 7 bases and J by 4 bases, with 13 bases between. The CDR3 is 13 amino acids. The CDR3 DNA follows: TGTGCCAGCAATAGACAGGTGGGCACTGAAGCTTTCTTT. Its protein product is CASNRQVGTEAFF.

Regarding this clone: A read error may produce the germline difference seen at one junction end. Here the CDR3 reads CASSLGQGHQAQHF. The DNA for the CDR3 is TGTGCCAGCAGCCTGGGACAGGGTCATCAGGCCCAGCATTTT. This chain joins TRBV6-5 and TRBJ1-5; 9 nucleotides match TRBD1. In germline, CDR1 is MNHEY, CDR2 SVGAGI. The CDR3 sequence is 14 residues long.

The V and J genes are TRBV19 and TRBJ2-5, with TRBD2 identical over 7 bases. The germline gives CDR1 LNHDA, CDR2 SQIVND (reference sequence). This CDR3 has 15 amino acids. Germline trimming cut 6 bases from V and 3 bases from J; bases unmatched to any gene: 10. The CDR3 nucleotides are TGTGCCAGTAGGCCTTCCCAGGGAGGGAAAGAGACCCAGTACTTC. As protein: CASRPSQGGKETQYF.

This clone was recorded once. The DNA for the CDR3 is TGCGCCAGCAGTTGGGGAGGGGCTGAGCCCCAGCATTTT. Encoded protein: CASSWGGAEPQHF. The chain combines TRBV10-2 with TRBJ1-5; TRBD1 is a possible D gene (5 bases). The CDR3 extends over 13 amino acids. Trimming pared 5 bases from V and 8 bases from J, leaving 13 bases between. Germline CDR1 is WSHSY and CDR2 is SAAADI.

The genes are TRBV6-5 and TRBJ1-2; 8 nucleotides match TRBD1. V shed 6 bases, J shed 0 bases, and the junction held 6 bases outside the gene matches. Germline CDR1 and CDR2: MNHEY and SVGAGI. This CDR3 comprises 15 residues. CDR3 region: CASRPSQGANYGYTF. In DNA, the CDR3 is TGTGCCAGCAGGCCATCACAGGGGGCTAACTATGGCTACACCTTC.

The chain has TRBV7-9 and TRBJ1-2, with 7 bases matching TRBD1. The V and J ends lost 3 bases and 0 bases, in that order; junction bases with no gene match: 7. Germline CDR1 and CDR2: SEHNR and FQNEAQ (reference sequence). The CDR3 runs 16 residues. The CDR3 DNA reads TGTGCCAGCAGCTTGCCCCGAGGGACAGCTAACTATGGCTACACCTTC. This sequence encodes CASSLPRGTANYGYTF.

The CDR3 protein is CASSLSQGLSEKLFF. For the CDR3, the DNA is TGTGCCAGCAGTTTATCCCAGGGGTTGAGTGAAAAACTGTTTTTT. The chain combines TRBV28 with TRBJ1-4, with a tentative D call TRBD1 (6 bases). Germline CDR1 is MDHEN and CDR2 is SYDVKM. The CDR3 consists of 15 residues. Trimming shortened V by 1 base and J by 7 bases, and 13 bases separated the two germline ends. Looking up the rest from reference TRBV28 and TRBJ1-4 gives the full variable domain: DVKVTQSSRYLVKRTGEKVFLECVQDMDHENMFWYRQDPGLGLRLIYFSYDVKMKEKGDIPEGYSVSREKKERFSLILESASTNQTSMYLCASSLSQGLSEKLFFGSGTQLSVL.